This is a list of T cell receptor beta chains from one sample in a study of T cell changes during pregnancy in multiple sclerosis. TCRdb's copy holds only in-frame clones and misses some; the assay was immunoSEQ multiplex PCR. The sample has around 80,000 clones; about 90% are singletons. The sequenced sample was peripheral blood, obtained before pregnancy. Receptor source: a female donor with multiple sclerosis, enrolled in a pregnancy study. Both conserved end residues are part of each CDR3. The D gene is left open where the match is weak. Where a row states a size, it is once, few, many or the class of an expanded clone; other rows omit it.

j_gene	len	v_gene	d_gene	abundance	CDR3nt	CDR3aa
TRBJ2-1	16	TRBV27	-	-	TGTGCCAGCAGTTCAACTCAAGGGGGACCCTACAATGAGCAGTTCTTC	CASSSTQGGPYNEQFF
TRBJ1-6	16	TRBV7-8	-	once	TGTGCCAGCAGCCCGGCGAAGCGGACCTCGAATTCACCCCTCCACTTT	CASSPAKRTSNSPLHF
TRBJ1-2	19	TRBV4-2	TRBD1	once	TGTGCCAGCAGCCAAGATACCGGGACAGTGGGCGGGCTGAACTATGGCTACACCTTC	CASSQDTGTVGGLNYGYTF
TRBJ1-1	15	TRBV6-5	-	-	TGTGCCAGCAGTTACTGGCGGGGGCACGGCACTGAAGCTTTCTTT	CASSYWRGHGTEAFF
TRBJ1-1	13	TRBV6-5	TRBD1	-	TGTGCCAGCGGCAGGGGGCGAAACACTGAAGCTTTCTTT	CASGRGRNTEAFF
TRBJ2-2	16	TRBV9	-	-	TGTGCCAGCAGCGTAGAGAGGGGGACGAACACCGGGGAGCTGTTTTTT	CASSVERGTNTGELFF
TRBJ1-4	15	TRBV10-3	TRBD1	-	TGTGCCACGAAGCCAAGGACAGGGACTAATGAAAAACTGTTTTTT	CATKPRTGTNEKLFF
TRBJ2-3	15	TRBV6-6	TRBD2	-	TGTGCCAGCACCTTACTAGCGGGGGACACAGATACGCAGTATTTT	CASTLLAGDTDTQYF
TRBJ2-2	14	TRBV5-1	-	-	TGCGCCAGCAGCTATACGGTATCATTTGGGGAGCTGTTTTTT	CASSYTVSFGELFF
TRBJ1-4	15	TRBV10-3	-	once	TGTGCCATCAGTGAAGAGGGCGGGACGTATGAAAAACTGTTTTTT	CAISEEGGTYEKLFF
TRBJ2-1	12	TRBV30	-	-	TGTGCCTGGAGTTTCGAGTACAATGAGCAGTTCTTC	CAWSFEYNEQFF
TRBJ1-5	15	TRBV2	-	-	TGTGCCAGCAGATCAGACAGCGTCCCCAATCAGCCCCAGCATTTT	CASRSDSVPNQPQHF
TRBJ2-5	15	TRBV6-1	-	-	TGTGCCAGCAGTGAAGCGTGGGCAGGGCGGGAGACCCAGTACTTC	CASSEAWAGRETQYF
TRBJ2-5	15	TRBV19	TRBD2	-	TGTGCCAGTAGTACAGGACTAGCGGGGGGAGAGACCCAGTACTTC	CASSTGLAGGETQYF
TRBJ2-5	15	TRBV5-1	TRBD2	-	TGCGCCAGCAGCTTGGCCCCCGGGGGGGTGGAGACCCAGTACTTC	CASSLAPGGVETQYF
TRBJ1-1	16	TRBV11-1	TRBD1	-	TGTGCCAGCAAAACCGGGACAGCATGGTCGTCGGCTGAAGCTTTCTTT	CASKTGTAWSSAEAFF
TRBJ2-2	13	TRBV7-6	-	once	TGTGCCAGCAGCTCCGACAGGACCGGGGAGCTGTTTTTT	CASSSDRTGELFF
TRBJ1-2	16	TRBV15	TRBD1	-	TGTGCCACCAGCAGAGGGTCCCCACAGGGGGCCAATGGCTACACCTTC	CATSRGSPQGANGYTF
TRBJ1-5	14	TRBV18	TRBD1	-	TGTGCCAGCTCACCCGGGACAGGGGGTCAGCCCCAGCATTTT	CASSPGTGGQPQHF
TRBJ1-2	12	TRBV7-8	-	-	TGTGCCAGCAGCAGGGGACTCTATGGCTACACCTTC	CASSRGLYGYTF
TRBJ1-1	11	TRBV5-4	-	few	TGTGCCAGCAGCCAGAACACTGAAGCTTTCTTT	CASSQNTEAFF
TRBJ2-3	21	TRBV13	TRBD2	-	TGTGCCAGCAGCACTCGATTACCGGGACTAGCGGGGGGGCAGGAGGGGGATACGCAGTATTTT	CASSTRLPGLAGGQEGDTQYF
TRBJ1-1	14	TRBV11-2	-	once	TGTGCCAGCAGCTTAATAGGCAGGGGAACTGAAGCTTTCTTT	CASSLIGRGTEAFF
TRBJ2-1	14	TRBV10-3	TRBD1	-	TGTGCCATCAGTCCGACAGGGGTAAGCGATGAGCAGTTCTTC	CAISPTGVSDEQFF
TRBJ2-5	14	TRBV7-9	-	-	TGTGCCAGCAGCTTATCGGTACCTCAAGAGACCCAGTACTTC	CASSLSVPQETQYF
TRBJ1-6	17	TRBV5-6	-	few	TGTGCCAGCAGCTTGTCCCCGGACAGCTCCTATAATTCACCCCTCCACTTT	CASSLSPDSSYNSPLHF
TRBJ1-6	15	TRBV9	-	once	TGTGCCAGCAGCACCACAGGGCTTGATAATTCACCCCTCCACTTT	CASSTTGLDNSPLHF